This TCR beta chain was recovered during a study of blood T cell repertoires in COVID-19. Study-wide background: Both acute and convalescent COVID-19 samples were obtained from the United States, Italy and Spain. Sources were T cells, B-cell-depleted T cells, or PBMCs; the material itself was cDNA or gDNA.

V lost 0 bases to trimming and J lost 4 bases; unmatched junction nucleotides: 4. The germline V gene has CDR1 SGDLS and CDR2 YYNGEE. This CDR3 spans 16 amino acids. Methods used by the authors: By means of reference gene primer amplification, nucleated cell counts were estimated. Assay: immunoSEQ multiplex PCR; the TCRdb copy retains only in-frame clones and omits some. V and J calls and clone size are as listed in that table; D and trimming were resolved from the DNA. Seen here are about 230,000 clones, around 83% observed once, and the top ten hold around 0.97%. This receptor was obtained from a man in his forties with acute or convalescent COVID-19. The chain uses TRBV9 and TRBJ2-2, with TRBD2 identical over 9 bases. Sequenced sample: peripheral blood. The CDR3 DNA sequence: TGTGCCAGCAGCGTAGAAGCGGGGGGTTTCACCGGGGAGCTGTTTTTT. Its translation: CASSVEAGGFTGELFF.